The clone carrying this T cell receptor beta chain was recorded a few times. Its antigen remains unidentified. TCRdb fed the 5' RACE reads into MiXCR, producing one record per CDR3 protein. The data contain some 260,000 distinct CDR3 sequences, roughly 4.8% of them singletons. The ends were cut back, 5 bases at V and 3 bases at J, with 10 bases in the middle. The CDR3 consists of 14 residues. Germline V lookup: CDR1 SEHNR, CDR2 FQNEAQ (reference sequence). This sample is drawn from a study of T cells after yellow fever vaccination. Study findings and constraints: A secondary response was less intense yet reached its peak sooner, at day 5 versus 15. Bulk-population clonotypes that are abundant could appear as contaminants in FACS-sorted repertoires.

Here the sequenced sample was CD4+ T cells sorted from PBMCs, taken on the day of the yellow fever booster vaccination. The origin of this receptor is a man between 18 and 35 years old who received the YFV17D yellow fever vaccine. V gene TRBV7-9 combines with J gene TRBJ2-2; D unclear. CDR3 DNA sequence: TGTGCCAGCAGCGCCCACAGCGACACCGGGGAGCTGTTTTTT. Translation: CASSAHSDTGELFF.